The 27 T cell receptor beta chains in this list originate from one sample, sequenced in a study of T-cell reconstitution after alpha-beta-depleted transplantation in children. For TCRbeta, the library was prepared with unique molecular identifiers. In TCRdb, the PCR reads were re-called with MiXCR into one record per CDR3 protein. The table includes approximately 300,000 distinct CDR3 sequences, 10% detected once. The sample consisted of PBMCs, taken before TCRalphabeta/CD19-depleted stem cell transplant. Source of these receptors: a boy younger than two with acute myeloid leukemia, due to receive a stem cell transplant.

There are many counts of this clonotype. This chain uses TRBV7-9 with TRBJ2-7; weak D call: TRBD2 (6 bases). The CDR3 sequence is 15 residues long. Trimming cost V 1 base and J 3 bases, with 13 bases left between them. The V gene's germline CDR1 is SEHNR and CDR2 FQNEAQ (reference sequence). CDR3 residues: CASSLVAGSSYEQYF. CDR3 in DNA: TGTGCCAGCAGCTTAGTCGCGGGGAGCAGCTACGAGCAGTACTTC.

The chain links TRBV5-6 to TRBJ2-1; 7 bases map to TRBD1. Germline lookup yields CDR1 SGHDT and CDR2 YYEEEE. Germline trimming cut 3 bases from V and 2 bases from J; bases unmatched to any gene: 5. The CDR3 is made up of 15 amino acids. CDR3: CASSYGTEPYNEQFF. In nucleotides, the CDR3 is TGTGCCAGCAGCTACGGGACAGAACCCTACAATGAGCAGTTCTTC.

The V call is TRBV5-1, the J call TRBJ2-3, with TRBD2 matching over 11 bases. V lost 2 bases and J lost 2; bases outside the gene matches: 10. This CDR3 contains 18 residues. Germline V lookup: CDR1 SGHRS, CDR2 YFSETQ. For the CDR3, the DNA is TGCGCCAGCAGCTTCGAGACTAGCGGGGCAAACCCCACAGATACGCAGTATTTT. Protein product: CASSFETSGANPTDTQYF.

The rearrangement links TRBV28 to TRBJ2-6; unclear D gene. The CDR3 has 15 residues. Per the germline V gene, CDR1 is MDHEN and CDR2 is SYDVKM. The V and J ends lost 5 bases and 0 bases respectively, with 8 bases between them. CDR3 sequence: CASSDVRSGANVLTF. The CDR3 bases are TGTGCCAGCAGTGACGTTCGCTCTGGGGCCAACGTCCTGACTTTC.

This clonotype was seen more than once but under ten times. The genes are TRBV4-2 and TRBJ2-7, with no clear D. This CDR3 spans 16 amino acids. V was cut by 4 bases and J by 0 bases, with 16 bases left in between. From germline, CDR1 is LGHNA and CDR2 YNFKEQ. CDR3 bases: TGTGCCAGCAGCCTAGGACGGGCCCCCAGCTCCTACGAGCAGTACTTC. Protein product: CASSLGRAPSSYEQYF.

Points on this clonotype: A much larger clone lies a single base off, so this may be a read error. The chain joins TRBV5-1 to TRBJ2-3, with 7 nucleotides matching TRBD1. Germline CDR1 SGHRS, CDR2 YFSETQ. This CDR3 has 17 amino acids. J lost 6 bases, V lost 4 bases, and 17 bases had no gene match. CDR3 sequence (DNA): TGCGCCAGCAGCCCCATCCCCGACAGGGTGGCGTGGGATACGCAGTATTTT. Translation: CASSPIPDRVAWDTQYF. Based on the CDR3 plus reference TRBV5-1 and TRBJ2-3, the full variable domain is KAGVTQTPRYLIKTRGQQVTLSCSPISGHRSVSWYQQTPGQGLQFLFEYFSETQRNKGNFPGRFSGRQFSNSRSEMNVSTLELGDSALYLCASSPIPDRVAWDTQYFGPGTRLTVL.

There are many counts of this clonotype. The chain carries TRBV30 and TRBJ1-5; D gene ambiguous. The germline CDR1 and CDR2 sequences are GTSNPN and SVGIG (reference sequence). V gave up 0 bases and J gave up 3 bases, with 12 bases separating them. This CDR3 spans 15 amino acids. The CDR3 DNA sequence: TGTGCCTGGAGTGTGGGCCAGACTATCAATCAGCCCCAGCATTTT. Amino acids: CAWSVGQTINQPQHF.

This clonotype was counted at least ten times. The chain recombines TRBV28 with TRBJ2-7; D possibly corresponds to TRBD2 (6 bases). The V end was cut by 10 bases, the J end by 0 bases, with 16 bases between. The CDR3 is made up of 14 amino acids. The germline gives CDR1 MDHEN, CDR2 SYDVKM. The CDR3 bases are TGTGCCATCTCGGGACTTATGAGCTCCTACGAGCAGTACTTC. Translation: CAISGLMSSYEQYF.

This clonotype was recorded many times. This sequence joins TRBV29-1 and TRBJ2-3, with D possibly TRBD1 on 6 matching bases. From germline, CDR1 is SQVTM and CDR2 ANQGSEA. Trimming took 2 bases from V and 2 from J, leaving 20 bases between them. The CDR3 is 17 residues long. The CDR3 is CSVEPKRGFSLTDTQYF. The CDR3 DNA reads TGCAGCGTTGAACCCAAGAGGGGGTTTTCCCTCACAGATACGCAGTATTTT.

This clonotype was detected many times. The V and J genes are TRBV18 and TRBJ2-5; a weak D match, TRBD2 (6 bases). Trimming stripped 9 bases from V and 2 bases from J, with 13 bases between. Germline V CDR1 and CDR2: KGHSH, LQKENI. The CDR3 is 13 amino acids. The DNA for the CDR3 is TGTGCCAGTAGTCCCGGGAGACAAGAGACCCAGTACTTC. It encodes CASSPGRQETQYF.

This clonotype was counted ten times or more. This chain links TRBV5-1 with TRBJ2-1; tentatively, D is TRBD1 (5 bases). Trimming stripped 4 bases from V and 4 bases from J, with 15 bases between. CDR3 length equals 15 residues. In germline, CDR1 is SGHRS, CDR2 YFSETQ. CDR3 nucleotides: TGCGCCAGCAGCCTACAGGTCTTCCCTTACAATGAGCAGTTCTTC. Translating gives CASSLQVFPYNEQFF.

This clonotype was counted ten times or more. This chain connects TRBV12-3 or TRBV12-4 to TRBJ2-5, with no clear D. Trimming shortened V by 4 bases and J by 5 bases, and 8 bases separated the two germline ends. The CDR3 length is 12 residues. This CDR3 is CASSWVRETQYF. CDR3 nucleotides: TGTGCCAGCAGTTGGGTTAGGGAGACCCAGTACTTC.

V is TRBV6-2 or TRBV6-3 and J is TRBJ2-7, with 12 bases that match TRBD2. V gave up 6 bases and J gave up 0 bases; unmatched junction bases: 15. The CDR3 contains 19 residues. Germline loops: CDR1 MNHEY, CDR2 SVGEGT. CDR3 bases: TGTGCCAGCAGCCGAGGACTAGCGGGGAACCACTTATACTCCTACGAGCAGTACTTC. Its translation: CASSRGLAGNHLYSYEQYF.

The chain carries TRBV7-3 and TRBJ2-3, with D unclear. The CDR3 loop spans 12 amino acids. The germline V gene encodes CDR1 SGHTA and CDR2 FQGTGA. The germline V and J ends were trimmed by 3 bases and 4 bases, with 5 bases remaining between them. The CDR3: CASSFVADTQYF. CDR3 sequence (DNA): TGTGCCAGCAGCTTTGTCGCAGATACGCAGTATTTT.

This clonotype was seen a few times. The chain couples TRBV19 to TRBJ2-4; perhaps TRBD2 as D (6 bases). The germline gives CDR1 LNHDA, CDR2 SQIVND (reference sequence). CDR3 length equals 13 residues. Between the trimmed V and J ends, which lost 7 bases and 4 bases, there was a span of 11 bases. The CDR3 region has the DNA TGTGCCAGTAAGACCGGGGGAAAAAACATTCAGTACTTC. It codes for CASKTGGKNIQYF.

This clonotype was observed many times. CDR3 sequence: CASFHYRHEQYF. DNA of the CDR3: TGTGCCAGCTTCCATTACAGGCACGAGCAGTACTTC. The chain combines TRBV28 with TRBJ2-7; D may be TRBD1 (5 bases). The CDR3 is 12 residues long. Between the trimmed V and J ends, which lost 8 bases and 5 bases, there was a span of 13 bases. Germline V CDR1 and CDR2: MDHEN, SYDVKM.

This clonotype was recorded at least ten times. The genes are TRBV28 and TRBJ2-4, with TRBD2 identical over 7 bases. CDR3 length: 19 residues. Looked up from germline, CDR1 is MDHEN and CDR2 is SYDVKM. The V gene end was trimmed by 5 bases and the J gene end by 0 bases; junction bases not matched to a gene: 16. CDR3 amino acids: CASSQSPRRGMGAKNIQYF. CDR3 coding DNA: TGTGCCAGCAGTCAATCCCCCCGGCGGGGGATGGGAGCCAAAAACATTCAGTACTTC.

This clonotype came up many times. V gene TRBV11-3 combines with J gene TRBJ2-1; 13 bases fit TRBD2. With V trimmed by 4 bases and J by 6 bases, 6 bases remained unmatched. Germline V gene data show CDR1 as SGHNT and CDR2 as YENEEA. The CDR3 contains 16 residues. The CDR3: CASSSLTSGRANEQFF. The CDR3 DNA reads TGTGCCAGCAGCTCTTTAACTAGCGGGAGGGCCAATGAGCAGTTCTTC.

This clonotype appeared many times. The V and J genes are TRBV20-1 and TRBJ1-1; D unclear. This CDR3 has 14 residues. Germline assignment: CDR1 DFQATT and CDR2 SNEGSKA (reference sequence). With 3 bases removed from V and 5 bases from J, the gap between germline ends came to 16 bases. CDR3 coding DNA: TGCAGTGCTAGCCCGGTGGGGAGGGTTACTGAAGCTTTCTTT. The encoded protein is CSASPVGRVTEAFF.

This clonotype was seen only a few times. This chain joins TRBV12-3 or TRBV12-4 and TRBJ2-3; 10 bases map to TRBD2. The CDR3 consists of 16 residues. V trimming: 6 bases; J trimming: 5 bases; junction bases outside the gene matches: 11. The CDR3 coding sequence is TGTGCCAGCAGCATCGGACTAGCGGTCATTGTAGATACGCAGTATTTT. Protein: CASSIGLAVIVDTQYF.

This clonotype was counted only a few times. The V and J genes are TRBV5-1 and TRBJ2-7; the match to TRBD1 covers 11 bases. J lost 4 bases, V lost 4 bases, and 10 bases had no gene match. The germline V gene encodes CDR1 SGHRS and CDR2 YFSETQ. CDR3 length: 16 residues. In DNA, the CDR3 is TGCGCCAGCAGCCTGTGGACAGGGGGCCTACCTTACGAGCAGTACTTC. It translates to CASSLWTGGLPYEQYF.

The V call is TRBV5-1, the J call TRBJ2-1; 8 nucleotides align to TRBD1. Losses at the gene ends were 1 base for V and 0 bases for J; bases not matched to a gene: 6. There are 17 residues in the CDR3. Germline loops: CDR1 SGHRS, CDR2 YFSETQ. This chain's CDR3 is CASSLSSGTGSYNEQFF. In DNA form, the CDR3 reads TGCGCCAGCAGCTTGAGTTCCGGGACAGGCTCCTACAATGAGCAGTTCTTC.

Ten or more counts support this clonotype. The chain has TRBV29-1 and TRBJ2-2; D possibly corresponds to TRBD1 (7 bases). The CDR3 runs 15 residues. Germline V gene lookup returns CDR1 SQVTM and CDR2 ANQGSEA. V was shortened by 3 bases and J by 3 bases, with 14 bases between the two germline ends. The CDR3 reads CSVDPSRGDTGELFF. The CDR3 DNA sequence: TGCAGCGTTGATCCCAGCAGGGGGGACACCGGGGAGCTGTTTTTT.

Ten or more counts support this clonotype. This chain links TRBV7-2 with TRBJ1-6, with D possibly matching TRBD1 (5 bases). With 6 bases removed from V and 7 bases from J, the gap between germline ends came to 10 bases. Looked up from germline, CDR1 is SGHTA and CDR2 is FQGNSA. This CDR3 is 13 amino acids long. The CDR3 is CASRDTGNSPLHF. The DNA for the CDR3 is TGTGCCAGCAGGGATACAGGAAATTCACCCCTCCACTTT.

This clonotype was counted many times. This chain links TRBV5-6 with TRBJ2-3; D call uncertain. From germline, CDR1 is SGHDT and CDR2 YYEEEE. V dropped 4 bases and J dropped 2 bases, with 23 bases sitting between them. The CDR3 runs to 18 residues. The CDR3 reads CASSPLTLGSNPTDTQYF. The DNA for the CDR3 is TGTGCCAGCAGCCCTTTAACCCTAGGCTCCAATCCCACAGATACGCAGTATTTT.

This clonotype was counted a few times. One end of the junction is discordant with germline, which a read error may explain. For the CDR3, the DNA is TGTGCCAGCAGCTTAGTAACGGCGGTCTCTGGGTCCAACGTCCTGACTTTC. Protein: CASSLVTAVSGSNVLTF. The chain recombines TRBV7-2 with TRBJ2-6, with D hard to call. This CDR3 comprises 17 residues. Germline V gene lookup returns CDR1 SGHTA and CDR2 FQGNSA.

Many counts were recorded for this clonotype. The rearrangement joins TRBV15 to TRBJ2-5; D is unresolved. The V end was cut by 0 bases, the J end by 7 bases, with 12 bases between. CDR1 and CDR2 from the germline V gene are LNHNV and YYDKDF (reference sequence). The CDR3 loop spans 14 amino acids. The chain's CDR3 is CATSRDPGPGTQYF. The CDR3, as DNA: TGTGCCACCAGCAGAGATCCCGGGCCTGGGACCCAGTACTTC. Based on the CDR3 plus reference TRBV15 and TRBJ2-5, the full variable domain is DAMVIQNPRYQVTQFGKPVTLSCSQTLNHNVMYWYQQKSSQAPKLLFHYYDKDFNNEADTPDNFQSRRPNTSFCFLDIRSPGLGDTAMYLCATSRDPGPGTQYFGPGTRLLVL.